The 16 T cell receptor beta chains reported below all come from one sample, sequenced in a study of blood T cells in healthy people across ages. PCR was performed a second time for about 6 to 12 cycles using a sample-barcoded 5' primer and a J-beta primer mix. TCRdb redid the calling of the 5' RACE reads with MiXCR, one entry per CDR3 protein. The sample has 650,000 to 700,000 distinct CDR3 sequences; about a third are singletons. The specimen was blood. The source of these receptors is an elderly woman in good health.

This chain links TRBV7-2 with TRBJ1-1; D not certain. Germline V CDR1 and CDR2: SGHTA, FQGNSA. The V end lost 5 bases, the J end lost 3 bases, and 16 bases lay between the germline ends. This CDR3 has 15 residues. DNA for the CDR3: TGTGCCAGCAGCCGTCCAACTGGCGGATACACTGAAGCTTTCTTT. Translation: CASSRPTGGYTEAFF.

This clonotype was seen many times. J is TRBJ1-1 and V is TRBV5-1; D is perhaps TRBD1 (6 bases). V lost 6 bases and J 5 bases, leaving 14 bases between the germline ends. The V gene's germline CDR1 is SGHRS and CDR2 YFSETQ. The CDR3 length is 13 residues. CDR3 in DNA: TGCGCCAGCATCGGGGGGGCTTATACTGAAGCTTTCTTT. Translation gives CASIGGAYTEAFF.

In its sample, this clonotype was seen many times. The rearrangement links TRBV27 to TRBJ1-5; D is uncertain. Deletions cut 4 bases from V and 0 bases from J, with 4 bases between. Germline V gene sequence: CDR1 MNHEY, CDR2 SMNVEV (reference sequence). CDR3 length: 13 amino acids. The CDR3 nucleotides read TGTGCCAGCAGTTGGGGTAGCAATCAGCCCCAGCATTTT. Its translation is CASSWGSNQPQHF.

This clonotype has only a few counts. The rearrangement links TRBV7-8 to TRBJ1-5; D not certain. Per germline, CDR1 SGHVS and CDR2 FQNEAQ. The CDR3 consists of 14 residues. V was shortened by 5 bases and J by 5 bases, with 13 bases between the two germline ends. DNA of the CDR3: TGTGCCAGCAGCGCAGAAGGGTTCGATCAGCCCCAGCATTTT. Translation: CASSAEGFDQPQHF.

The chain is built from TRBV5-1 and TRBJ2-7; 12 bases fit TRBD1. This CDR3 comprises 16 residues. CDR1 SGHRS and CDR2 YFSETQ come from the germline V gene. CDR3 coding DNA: TGCACCGGCAGCTCGGGACAGGGGGCGATCACCTACGAGCAGTACTTC. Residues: CTGSSGQGAITYEQYF.

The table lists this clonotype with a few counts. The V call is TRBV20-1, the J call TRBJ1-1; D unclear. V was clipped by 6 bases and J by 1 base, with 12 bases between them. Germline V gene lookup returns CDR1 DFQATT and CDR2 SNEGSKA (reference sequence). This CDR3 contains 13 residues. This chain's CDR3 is CSAPKNPNTEAFF. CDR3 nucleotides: TGCAGTGCCCCGAAAAATCCGAACACTGAAGCTTTCTTT.

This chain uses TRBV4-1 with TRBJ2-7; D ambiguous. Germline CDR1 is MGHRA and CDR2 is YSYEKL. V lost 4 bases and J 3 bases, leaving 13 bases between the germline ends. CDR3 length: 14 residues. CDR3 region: CASSPDVSFYEQYF. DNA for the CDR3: TGCGCCAGCAGCCCCGACGTAAGTTTCTACGAGCAGTACTTC.

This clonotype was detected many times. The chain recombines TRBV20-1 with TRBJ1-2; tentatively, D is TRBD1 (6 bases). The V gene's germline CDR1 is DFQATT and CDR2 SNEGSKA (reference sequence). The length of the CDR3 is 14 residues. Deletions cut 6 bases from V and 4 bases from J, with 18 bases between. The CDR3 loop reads CSAERERGSYGYTF. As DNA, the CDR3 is TGCAGTGCCGAACGTGAAAGGGGGTCCTATGGCTACACCTTC.

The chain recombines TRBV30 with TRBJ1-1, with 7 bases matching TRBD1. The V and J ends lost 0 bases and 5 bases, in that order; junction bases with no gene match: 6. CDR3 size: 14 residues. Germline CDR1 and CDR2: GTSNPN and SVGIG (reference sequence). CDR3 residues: CAWSVAVTGTEAFF. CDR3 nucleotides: TGTGCCTGGAGTGTAGCAGTGACAGGGACTGAAGCTTTCTTT.

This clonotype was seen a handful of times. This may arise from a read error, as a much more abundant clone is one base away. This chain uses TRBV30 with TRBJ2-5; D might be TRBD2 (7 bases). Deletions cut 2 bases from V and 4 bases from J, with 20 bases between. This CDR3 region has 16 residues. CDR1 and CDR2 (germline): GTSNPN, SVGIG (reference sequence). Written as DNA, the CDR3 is TGTGCCTGGAGTACCTTCGGACGGGGGGCTAGAGAGACCCAGTACTTC. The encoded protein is CAWSTFGRGARETQYF. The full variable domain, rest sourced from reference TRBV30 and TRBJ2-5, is SQTIHQWPATLVQPVGSPLSLECTVEGTSNPNLYWYRQAAGRGLQLLFYSVGIGQISSEVPQNLSASRPQDRQFILSSKKLLLSDSGFYLCAWSTFGRGARETQYFGPGTRLLVL.

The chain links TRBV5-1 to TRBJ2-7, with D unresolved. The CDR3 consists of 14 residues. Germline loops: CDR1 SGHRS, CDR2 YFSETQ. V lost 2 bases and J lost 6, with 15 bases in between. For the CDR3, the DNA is TGCGCCAGCAGCTTTGATGACCTCGGCGGCGAGCAGTACTTC. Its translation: CASSFDDLGGEQYF.

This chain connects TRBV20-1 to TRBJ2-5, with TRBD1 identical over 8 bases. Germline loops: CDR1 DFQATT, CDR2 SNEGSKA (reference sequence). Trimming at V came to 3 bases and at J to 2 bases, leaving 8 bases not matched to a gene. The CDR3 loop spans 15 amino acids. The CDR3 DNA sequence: TGCAGTGCTAGCCGATCGGGGACAGGTCAAGAGACCCAGTACTTC. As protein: CSASRSGTGQETQYF.

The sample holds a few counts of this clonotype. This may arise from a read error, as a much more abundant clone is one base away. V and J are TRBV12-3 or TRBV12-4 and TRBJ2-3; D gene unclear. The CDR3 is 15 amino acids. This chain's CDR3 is CASSLFSSSTDAQYF. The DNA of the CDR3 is TGTGCCAGCAGTTTATTTAGCAGCAGCACAGATGCGCAGTATTTT.

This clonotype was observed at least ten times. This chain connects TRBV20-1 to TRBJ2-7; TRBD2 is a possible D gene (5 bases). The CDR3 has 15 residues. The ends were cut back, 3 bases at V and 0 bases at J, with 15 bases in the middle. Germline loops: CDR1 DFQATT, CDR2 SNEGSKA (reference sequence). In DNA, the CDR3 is TGCAGTGCTAGGACGTCGGGAATGTTCTCCTACGAGCAGTACTTC. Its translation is CSARTSGMFSYEQYF.

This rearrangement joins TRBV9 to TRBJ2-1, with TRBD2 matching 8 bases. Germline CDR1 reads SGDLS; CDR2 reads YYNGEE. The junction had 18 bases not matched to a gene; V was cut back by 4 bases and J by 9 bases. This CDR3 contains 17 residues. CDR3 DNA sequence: TGTGCCAGCAGCCAAAGGAGCGGGGGTGATGTTTGGAGTGAGCAGTTCTTC. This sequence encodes CASSQRSGGDVWSEQFF.

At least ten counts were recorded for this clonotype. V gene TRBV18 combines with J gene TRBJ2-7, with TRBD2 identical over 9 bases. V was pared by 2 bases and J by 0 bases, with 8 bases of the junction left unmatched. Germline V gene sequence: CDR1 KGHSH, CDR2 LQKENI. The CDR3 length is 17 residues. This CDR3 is CASSPSSGGTSSYEQYF. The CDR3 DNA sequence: TGTGCCAGCTCACCATCCAGCGGGGGGACCAGCTCCTACGAGCAGTACTTC. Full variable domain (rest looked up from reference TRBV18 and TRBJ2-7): NAGVMQNPRHLVRRRGQEARLRCSPMKGHSHVYWYRQLPEEGLKFMVYLQKENIIDESGMPKERFSAEFPKEGPSILRIQQVVRGDSAAYFCASSPSSGGTSSYEQYFGPGTRLTVT.